This paragraph covers one T cell receptor (beta chain) sequence. Its target is not known. CDR3 length equals 15 residues. Germline V gene data show CDR1 as SGHDT and CDR2 as YYEEEE. J gave up 5 bases and V 2 bases, and 4 bases lay outside the gene matches. Cyclophosphamide on days +3 and +4 followed busulfan-fludarabine conditioning and a marrow graft. The entry originates in a study of T cells after posttransplantation cyclophosphamide. Findings and limits, study-wide: Recipient CMV seropositivity and CMV reactivation strongly tracked TRB clonality. Skin or GI-infiltrating T cells shared few TRB sequences with blood.

Method: immunoSEQ multiplex PCR; TCRdb's copy keeps in-frame clones and lacks some. This table has 15,000 to 20,000 clones, 70% to 85% appearing once. The sequence derives from a male patient aged 30 to 39 who received an allogeneic stem cell transplant from a related donor, was CMV-positive, and had acute GVHD only. Some T cells here may be from the graft donor. V usage is TRBV5-6 and J usage is TRBJ1-5; 10 bases map to TRBD1. Sample: PBMCs, taken after an allogeneic stem cell transplant with post-transplant cyclophosphamide. CDR3 DNA: TGTGCCAGCAGCTTCGACAGGGGGCCGCATCAGCCCCAGCATTTT. Encoded protein: CASSFDRGPHQPQHF.